This T cell receptor beta chain came from a study of cytomegalovirus exposure and HLA in healthy donors. This clone was seen more than once but under ten times. The PCR had 60 Vbeta and 13 Jbeta primers. Sequencing used immunoSEQ multiplex PCR; TCRdb keeps in-frame clones, though not all of them. The top ten hold roughly 2% of the sample, which has roughly 140,000 clones, over 75% seen once. Germline assignment: CDR1 SGHDT and CDR2 YYEEEE. V lost 0 bases to trimming and J lost 4 bases, with 7 bases between them. This CDR3 spans 13 amino acids. The donors (healthy individuals) were bone marrow donors. The chain uses TRBV5-6 and TRBJ1-2; D gene uncertain. The receptor was derived from a man between 25 and 39 years old in good health and CMV-seronegative. The sequenced sample consisted of PBMCs. CDR3 loop: CASSLAQVYGYTF. CDR3 nucleotide sequence: TGTGCCAGCAGCTTGGCGCAGGTCTATGGCTACACCTTC.